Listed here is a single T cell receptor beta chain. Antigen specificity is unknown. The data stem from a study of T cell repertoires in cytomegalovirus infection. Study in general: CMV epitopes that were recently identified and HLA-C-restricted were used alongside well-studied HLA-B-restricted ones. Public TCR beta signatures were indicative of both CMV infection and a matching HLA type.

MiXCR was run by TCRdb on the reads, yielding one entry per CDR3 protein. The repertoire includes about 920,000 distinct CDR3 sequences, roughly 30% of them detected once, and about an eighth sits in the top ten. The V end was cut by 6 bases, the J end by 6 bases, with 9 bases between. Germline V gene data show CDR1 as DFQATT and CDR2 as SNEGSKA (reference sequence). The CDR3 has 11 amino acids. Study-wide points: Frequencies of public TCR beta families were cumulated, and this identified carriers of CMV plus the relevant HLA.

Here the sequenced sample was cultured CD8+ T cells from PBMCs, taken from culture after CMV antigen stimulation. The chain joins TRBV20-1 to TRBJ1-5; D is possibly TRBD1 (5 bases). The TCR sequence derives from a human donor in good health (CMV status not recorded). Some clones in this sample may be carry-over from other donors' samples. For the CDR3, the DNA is TGCAGTGCCACAGGTGGTCAGCCCCAGCATTTT. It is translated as CSATGGQPQHF.